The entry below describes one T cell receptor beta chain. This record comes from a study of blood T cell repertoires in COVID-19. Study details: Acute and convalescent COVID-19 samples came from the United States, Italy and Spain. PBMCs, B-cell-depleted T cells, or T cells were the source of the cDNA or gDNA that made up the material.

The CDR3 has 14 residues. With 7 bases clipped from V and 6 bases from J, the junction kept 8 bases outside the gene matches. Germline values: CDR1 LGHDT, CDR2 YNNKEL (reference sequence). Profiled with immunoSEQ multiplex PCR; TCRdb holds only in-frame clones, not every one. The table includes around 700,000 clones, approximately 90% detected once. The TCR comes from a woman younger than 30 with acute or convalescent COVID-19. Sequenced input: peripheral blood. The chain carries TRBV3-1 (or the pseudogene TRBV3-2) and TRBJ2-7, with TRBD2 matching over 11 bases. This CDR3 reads CASTLSGGASEQYF. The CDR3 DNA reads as TGTGCCAGCACCCTTAGCGGGGGGGCCTCCGAGCAGTACTTC.